This T cell receptor beta chain is from a study of blood T cell repertoires in COVID-19. Study details: Samples representing acute and convalescent COVID-19 were sourced from the United States, Italy and Spain.

Trimming stripped 4 bases from V and 4 bases from J, with 12 bases between. Germline lookup yields CDR1 SNHLY and CDR2 FYNNEI. This CDR3 has 14 amino acids. TCRdb's table, derived via immunoSEQ multiplex PCR, lists solely in-frame clones and lacks some. This sample has over 200,000 clones; 83% occur once, and the top ten carry around 1.3%. Patients from Seattle were sampled longitudinally, starting during active infection. This rearrangement joins TRBV2 to TRBJ2-3; D is perhaps TRBD1 (6 bases). This TCR came from a woman aged 30 to 39 with COVID-19, enrolled during active disease. The material sequenced was peripheral blood. CDR3 loop: CASSVSGGADTQYF. In DNA, the CDR3 is TGTGCCAGCAGTGTTAGTGGGGGCGCAGATACGCAGTATTTT.